These 27 T cell receptor beta chains originate from one sample sequenced in a study of blood T cell repertoires in COVID-19. Clones were read by immunoSEQ multiplex PCR, and TCRdb kept only the in-frame ones, dropping some. The sample shows 250,000 to 350,000 clones, 88% of them seen only once. The specimen sequenced was peripheral blood. These TCRs come from a woman aged 30 to 39 with COVID-19, enrolled during active disease.

The chain has TRBV13 and TRBJ2-5; 8 bases fit TRBD1. V dropped 4 bases and J dropped 5; count of bases not matched to a gene: 12. The CDR3 contains 16 residues. Germline CDR1 PRHDT, CDR2 FYEKMQ (reference sequence). The CDR3 DNA reads as TGTGCCAGCAGCTCCCGGACAGGGTATGGTTCGGAGACCCAGTACTTC. Protein product: CASSSRTGYGSETQYF.

The chain recombines TRBV7-9 with TRBJ1-1; D uncertain. Trimming cost V 5 bases and J 0 bases, with 19 bases left between them. Germline V gives CDR1 SEHNR, CDR2 FQNEAQ (reference sequence). The length of the CDR3 is 17 residues. The DNA for the CDR3 is TGTGCCAGCAGCCAACCCCGCGGGAGTCCTTTGAACACTGAAGCTTTCTTT. This encodes CASSQPRGSPLNTEAFF.

V gene TRBV7-3 combines with J gene TRBJ1-4; 9 bases align to TRBD1. The CDR3 consists of 16 residues. Trimming at V came to 5 bases and at J to 2 bases, leaving 6 bases not matched to a gene. In germline, CDR1 is SGHTA, CDR2 FQGTGA. CDR3 region: CASSRHRGQTNEKLFF. CDR3 coding DNA: TGTGCCAGCAGCCGACACAGGGGGCAGACTAATGAAAAACTGTTTTTT.

The genes are TRBV6-2 or TRBV6-3 and TRBJ2-1; TRBD2 aligns across 8 bases. Unmatched junction bases numbered 6, after V lost 0 bases and J lost 8 bases. The CDR3 extends over 15 amino acids. Germline CDR1 and CDR2: MNHEY and SVGEGT. The DNA of the CDR3 is TGTGCCAGCAGTTACTCTTCCGGGACTAGACATGAGCAGTTCTTC. Residues: CASSYSSGTRHEQFF.

V and J are TRBV7-2 and TRBJ2-1; 10 bases line up with TRBD1. This CDR3 spans 16 amino acids. V lost 5 bases, J lost 7 bases, and 11 bases stayed unmatched. Germline CDR1 SGHTA, CDR2 FQGNSA. In DNA form, the CDR3 reads TGTGCCAGCAGCCCCGGGGGGGACAGGGGTCTGAATGAGCAGTTCTTC. Amino acid sequence: CASSPGGDRGLNEQFF.

The chain has TRBV29-1 and TRBJ2-1, with D possibly TRBD1 on 6 matching bases. CDR3 length equals 11 residues. The V end lost 6 bases, the J end lost 5 bases, and 8 bases lay between the germline ends. Per germline, CDR1 SQVTM and CDR2 ANQGSEA. The CDR3 sequence is CSVRTDNEQFF. As DNA, the CDR3 is TGCAGCGTAAGGACAGACAATGAGCAGTTCTTC.

On this clone: This sample includes further DNA sequences coding for the same CDR3. The rearrangement uses TRBV5-1 and TRBJ1-1; D perhaps matches TRBD1 (5 bases). Germline-derived CDR1 and CDR2 are SGHRS and YFSETQ. V lost 1 base and J lost 0, with 7 bases in between. The CDR3 contains 14 residues. Here the CDR3 reads CASSLTGMNTEAFF. In DNA, the CDR3 is TGCGCCAGCAGCTTGACAGGCATGAACACTGAAGCTTTCTTT.

The chain joins TRBV27 to TRBJ2-7; D perhaps matches TRBD2 (6 bases). The CDR3 runs 13 residues. From germline, CDR1 is MNHEY and CDR2 SMNVEV (reference sequence). V lost 6 bases and J lost 0, with 9 bases in between. In nucleotides, the CDR3 is TGTGCCAGCAGGGCGGGAAGCTCCTACGAGCAGTACTTC. As protein: CASRAGSSYEQYF.

The chain employs TRBV5-5 and TRBJ2-1; TRBD2 matches at 13 bases. Germline CDR1 and CDR2: SGHKS and YYEKEE (reference sequence). V lost 1 base to trimming and J lost 9 bases; unmatched junction nucleotides: 10. CDR3 size: 17 residues. In DNA form, the CDR3 reads TGTGCCAGCAGCTTGAGGGTAGGACTAGCGGGAGCTGGTGAGCAGTTCTTC. This gives the protein CASSLRVGLAGAGEQFF.

CDR3 protein: CASSEIGSRWHTIYF. CDR3 sequence (DNA): TGTGCCAGCAGTGAAATTGGGAGCCGGTGGCACACCATATATTTT. The rearrangement joins TRBV2 to TRBJ1-3; D call uncertain. This CDR3 region has 15 residues. Germline V gives CDR1 SNHLY, CDR2 FYNNEI. Between the trimmed V and J ends, which lost 2 bases and 8 bases, there was a span of 16 bases.

J is TRBJ2-7 and V is TRBV15; D is perhaps TRBD2 (6 bases). Between the trimmed V and J ends, which lost 0 bases and 6 bases, there was a span of 15 bases. The CDR3 is 15 amino acids. CDR1 LNHNV and CDR2 YYDKDF come from the germline V gene (reference sequence). The CDR3 loop reads CATSRDRLAPREQYF. In nucleotides, the CDR3 is TGTGCCACCAGCAGAGATCGGCTAGCGCCGCGCGAGCAGTACTTC.

V gene TRBV5-1 combines with J gene TRBJ1-4; weak D call: TRBD1 (5 bases). The germline V gene has CDR1 SGHRS and CDR2 YFSETQ. Trimming removed 4 bases from V and 7 bases from J, with 11 bases in between. The CDR3 sequence is 13 residues long. The chain's CDR3 is CASSHRGGEKLFF. CDR3 nucleotides: TGCGCCAGCAGCCACCGGGGGGGTGAAAAACTGTTTTTT.

This chain's CDR3 is CASSYYSFRGQPQHF. DNA for the CDR3: TGTGCCAGCAGTTATTACAGCTTTCGGGGACAGCCCCAGCATTTT. The chain is built from TRBV28 and TRBJ1-5; D not certain. CDR1 and CDR2 (germline): MDHEN, SYDVKM. With 4 bases removed from V and 7 bases from J, the gap between germline ends came to 17 bases. The CDR3 totals 15 residues.

This sequence joins TRBV5-1 and TRBJ1-4; D is possibly TRBD1 (5 bases). The CDR3 is made up of 16 amino acids. Trimming shortened V by 5 bases and J by 7 bases, and 21 bases separated the two germline ends. From germline, CDR1 is SGHRS and CDR2 YFSETQ. The CDR3 spells CASRLNGPGSTEKLFF. The CDR3 region has the DNA TGCGCCAGCAGACTGAATGGGCCAGGGTCAACTGAAAAACTGTTTTTT.

The rearrangement links TRBV29-1 to TRBJ2-2; 8 nucleotides agree with TRBD1. The trim removed 7 bases at V and 3 bases at J, leaving 4 bases unmatched. Germline CDR1 is SQVTM and CDR2 is ANQGSEA. The CDR3 consists of 13 residues. The CDR3 sequence: CSAQGAYTGELFF. CDR3 coding DNA: TGCAGCGCCCAGGGGGCGTACACCGGGGAGCTGTTTTTT.

V usage is TRBV4-1 and J usage is TRBJ1-4; TRBD1 matches at 9 bases. The CDR3 is 16 amino acids. With V trimmed by 6 bases and J by 4 bases, 9 bases remained unmatched. CDR1 is MGHRA and CDR2 is YSYEKL in the germline V gene. As DNA, the CDR3 is TGCGCCAGCAGTCAGCTTTGGACAGGGGTTAATGAAAAACTGTTTTTT. Translated, it gives CASSQLWTGVNEKLFF.

The count of this clone is one. This rearrangement joins TRBV28 to TRBJ1-5; maybe TRBD1 (6 bases). From germline, CDR1 is MDHEN and CDR2 SYDVKM. CDR3 length equals 16 residues. Between the trimmed V and J ends, which lost 2 bases and 0 bases, there was a span of 11 bases. The CDR3 DNA is TGTGCCAGCAGTTTAGGGGGGGGCCCTAGCAATCAGCCCCAGCATTTT. Its protein product is CASSLGGGPSNQPQHF.

This CDR3 reads CASSLSSRPTGELFF. The CDR3 nucleotides are TGTGCCAGCAGCCTATCTAGCAGACCCACCGGGGAGCTGTTTTTT. V gene TRBV7-9 combines with J gene TRBJ2-2; D possibly corresponds to TRBD2 (5 bases). The CDR3 has 15 amino acids. The V end lost 5 bases, the J end lost 4 bases, and 14 bases lay between the germline ends. Germline CDR1 is SEHNR and CDR2 is FQNEAQ (reference sequence).

The rearrangement uses TRBV3-1 (or the pseudogene TRBV3-2) and TRBJ1-2; D may be TRBD1 (5 bases). Germline V gene lookup returns CDR1 LGHDT and CDR2 YNNKEL (reference sequence). CDR3 length equals 12 residues. Trimming removed 1 base from V and 6 bases from J, with 6 bases in between. The CDR3 region is CASSQGQNGYTF. CDR3 bases: TGTGCCAGCAGCCAAGGACAGAATGGCTACACCTTC.

In this sample, this clone turned up a few times. CDR3 sequence reads: CASSLTSGYQETQYF. The CDR3 nucleotides read TGTGCCAGCAGTTTAACTAGCGGGTACCAAGAGACCCAGTACTTC. This sequence joins TRBV28 and TRBJ2-5, with 9 positions matching TRBD2. Germline V gives CDR1 MDHEN, CDR2 SYDVKM. This CDR3 is 15 amino acids long. The V and J ends lost 2 bases and 0 bases, in that order; junction bases with no gene match: 1.

V usage is TRBV7-2 and J usage is TRBJ2-7, with 10 bases identical to TRBD2. V lost 1 base to trimming and J lost 3 bases; unmatched junction nucleotides: 3. Germline-derived CDR1 and CDR2 are SGHTA and FQGNSA. This CDR3 is built from 15 residues. The CDR3 region has the DNA TGTGCCAGCAGCTTAGGTAGGACTAGCGGCTACGAGCAGTACTTC. Translating it yields CASSLGRTSGYEQYF.

This clone occurred once. The chain employs TRBV7-8 and TRBJ2-7; 7 bases fit TRBD1. The junction had 12 bases not matched to a gene; V was cut back by 4 bases and J by 0 bases. This CDR3 comprises 17 residues. CDR1 is SGHVS, CDR2 FQNEAQ, per germline. The DNA for the CDR3 is TGTGCCAGCAGCTCGGCGAGGGACAGCCTTTCCTCCTACGAGCAGTACTTC. It yields the protein CASSSARDSLSSYEQYF. Drawing the rest from reference TRBV7-8 and TRBJ2-7, the complete variable domain is GAGVSQSPRYKVAKRGQDVALRCDPISGHVSLFWYQQALGQGPEFLTYFQNEAQLDKSGLPSDRFFAERPEGSVSTLKIQRTQQEDSAVYLCASSSARDSLSSYEQYFGPGTRLTVT.

The chain is built from TRBV6-6 and TRBJ1-1; TRBD1 matches at 12 bases. V lost 6 bases and J lost 4; bases outside the gene matches: 6. This CDR3 spans 15 amino acids. Per the germline V gene, CDR1 is MNHNY and CDR2 is SVGAGI (reference sequence). The CDR3 DNA reads TGTGCCAGCAGGGGGACAGGGGGCGTTTTCACTGAAGCTTTCTTT. It translates to CASRGTGGVFTEAFF.

In this sample, this clone turned up a few times. The V gene is TRBV6-4, the J gene TRBJ2-7; 7 nucleotides line up with TRBD2. The CDR3 extends over 13 amino acids. Germline trimming cut 4 bases from V and 7 bases from J; bases unmatched to any gene: 7. Per germline, CDR1 MRHNA and CDR2 SNTAGT. The CDR3: CASSVVVGGEQYF. The CDR3 DNA sequence: TGTGCCAGCAGTGTGGTGGTGGGGGGGGAGCAGTACTTC.

V usage is TRBV2 and J usage is TRBJ1-2, with 8 bases matching TRBD1. The CDR3 loop spans 17 amino acids. From germline, CDR1 is SNHLY and CDR2 FYNNEI. The V and J ends lost 3 bases and 1 base, in that order; junction bases with no gene match: 10. The CDR3 here is CASSDIEVTGDNYGYTF. CDR3 coding DNA: TGTGCCAGCAGTGATATAGAAGTGACAGGGGATAACTATGGCTACACCTTC.

This clone showed up just once. This rearrangement joins TRBV5-1 to TRBJ1-3; D is undetermined. The CDR3 totals 15 residues. CDR1 and CDR2 from the germline V gene are SGHRS and YFSETQ. V was clipped by 5 bases and J by 0 bases, with 12 bases between them. CDR3: CASRGIEGSGNTIYF. CDR3 bases: TGCGCCAGCAGAGGGATAGAGGGCTCTGGAAACACCATATATTTT. Variable domain in full (rest from reference TRBV5-1 and TRBJ1-3): KAGVTQTPRYLIKTRGQQVTLSCSPISGHRSVSWYQQTPGQGLQFLFEYFSETQRNKGNFPGRFSGRQFSNSRSEMNVSTLELGDSALYLCASRGIEGSGNTIYFGEGSWLTVV.

The chain is built from TRBV25-1 and TRBJ1-5; no reliable D call. V lost 6 bases and J 5 bases, leaving 17 bases between the germline ends. The V gene's germline CDR1 is MGHDK and CDR2 SYGVNS. The CDR3 has 15 amino acids. CDR3 in amino acids: CASRTEGFGDQPQHF. The CDR3 DNA sequence: TGTGCCAGCAGAACGGAGGGATTTGGGGATCAGCCCCAGCATTTT.